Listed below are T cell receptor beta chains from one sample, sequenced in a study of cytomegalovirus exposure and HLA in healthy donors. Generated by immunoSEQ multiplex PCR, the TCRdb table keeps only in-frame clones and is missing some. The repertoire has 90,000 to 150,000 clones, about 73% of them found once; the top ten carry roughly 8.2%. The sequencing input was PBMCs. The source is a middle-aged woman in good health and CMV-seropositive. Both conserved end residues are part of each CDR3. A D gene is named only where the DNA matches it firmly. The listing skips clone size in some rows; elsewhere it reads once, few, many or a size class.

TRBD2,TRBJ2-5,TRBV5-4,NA,TGTGCCAGCAGCGGACTAGCGGGGGGGAGAGAGACCCAGTACTTC,CASSGLAGGRETQYF
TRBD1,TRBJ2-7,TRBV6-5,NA,TGTGCCAGCAAAAAAGCCGACAGGGGGCTCTACGAGCAGTACTTC,CASKKADRGLYEQYF
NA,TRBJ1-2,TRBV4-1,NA,TGCGCCAGCAGCCAAGATCCGAGCACGCCAGGGAACTATGGCTACACCTTC,CASSQDPSTPGNYGYTF
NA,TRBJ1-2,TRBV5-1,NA,TGCGCCAGCAGCCCCGGGACATCATGGAACTATGGCTACACCTTC,CASSPGTSWNYGYTF
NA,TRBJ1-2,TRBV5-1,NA,TGCGCCAGCAGCATCGGACAGTTAGCTAACTATGGCTACACCTTC,CASSIGQLANYGYTF
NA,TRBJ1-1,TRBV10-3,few,TGTGCCATCAGGGACCTGACAGAGAACACTGAAGCTTTCTTT,CAIRDLTENTEAFF
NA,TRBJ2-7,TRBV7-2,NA,TGTGCCAGCAGCTTAGTTGTAGGGGACATTGAGTACTTC,CASSLVVGDIEYF
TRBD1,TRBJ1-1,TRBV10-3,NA,TGTGCCACCGCGGACAGGGTGAAGAACACTGAAGCTTTCTTT,CATADRVKNTEAFF
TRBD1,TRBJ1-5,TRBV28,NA,TGTGCCAGCAGGTCCGGGACAGCTAGCAATCAGCCCCAGCATTTT,CASRSGTASNQPQHF
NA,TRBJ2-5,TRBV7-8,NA,TGTGCCAGCAACAGGGTTGGAGAGACCCAGTACTTC,CASNRVGETQYF
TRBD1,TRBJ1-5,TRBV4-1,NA,TGCGCCAGCAGCCAAGCCCCCCTAGGACAGGGGAATCAGCCCCAGCATTTT,CASSQAPLGQGNQPQHF
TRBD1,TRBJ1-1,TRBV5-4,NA,TGTGCCAGCAGCTTGAGTAGGACAGGGAACACTGAAGCTTTCTTT,CASSLSRTGNTEAFF
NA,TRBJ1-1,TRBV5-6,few,TGTGCCAGCAGCTCGTTAACAGGGTACGCTGAAGCTTTCTTT,CASSSLTGYAEAFF
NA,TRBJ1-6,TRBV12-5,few,TGTGCTAGTGGTTTGGAACAGAATTCACCCCTCCACTTT,CASGLEQNSPLHF
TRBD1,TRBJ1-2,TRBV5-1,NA,TGCGCCAGCAGCCTATCAACAGGGGTCTATGGCTACACCTTC,CASSLSTGVYGYTF
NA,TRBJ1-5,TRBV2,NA,TGTGCCAGCAGTGGTGGGGCCAAGGTAAGGCCCCAGCATTTT,CASSGGAKVRPQHF
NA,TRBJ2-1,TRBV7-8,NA,TGTGCCAGCAGCTTCAGAGAGCGGGTGTACAATGAGCAGTTCTTC,CASSFRERVYNEQFF
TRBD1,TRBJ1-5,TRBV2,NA,TGTGCCAGCAGTGAACCGGGACAGGGGCTATATAGCAATCAGCCCCAGCATTTT,CASSEPGQGLYSNQPQHF
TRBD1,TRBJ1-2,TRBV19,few,TGTGCCAGTAATGACAGGGGCTACTATGGCTACACCTTC,CASNDRGYYGYTF
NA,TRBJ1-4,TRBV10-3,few,TGTGCCTCCGCCCCAGGGACTCATTATGAAAAACTGTTTTTT,CASAPGTHYEKLFF
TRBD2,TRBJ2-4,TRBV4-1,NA,TGCGCCAGCAGCCTCCTGAGCGGGGGGGCCGAAAACATTCAGTACTTC,CASSLLSGGAENIQYF
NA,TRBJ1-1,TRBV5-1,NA,TGCGCCAGCAGCTTGGTCCGGGACACTGAAGCTTTCTTT,CASSLVRDTEAFF
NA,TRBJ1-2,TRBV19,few,TGTGCCAGTAGTACCCCGGATCTGGGGGCTGTTTATGGCTACACCTTC,CASSTPDLGAVYGYTF
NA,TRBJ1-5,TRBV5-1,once,TGCGCCAGCAGCTTGGGGGACAATAGACATCAGCCCCAGCATTTT,CASSLGDNRHQPQHF
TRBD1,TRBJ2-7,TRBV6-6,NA,TGTGCCAGCTCTTGGCACCGGGACAGGGTTACCTACGAGCAGTACTTC,CASSWHRDRVTYEQYF
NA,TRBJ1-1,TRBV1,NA,TGCACCAGCAGCCAAGGCGGACAGGATTTCCCGACTGAAGCTTTCTTT,CTSSQGGQDFPTEAFF
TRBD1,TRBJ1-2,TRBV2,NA,TGTGCCAGCAGTCGGGACAGGGGAACCTATGGCTACACCTTC,CASSRDRGTYGYTF
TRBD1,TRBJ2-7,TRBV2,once,TGTGCCAGCAGTGGGGGGACAGACTACGAGCAGTACTTC,CASSGGTDYEQYF
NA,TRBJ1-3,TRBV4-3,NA,TGCGCCAGCAGCCAAGGTCGTGTCAGGGCTGGAAACACCATATATTTT,CASSQGRVRAGNTIYF
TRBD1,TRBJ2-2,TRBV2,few,TGTGCCAGCAGTCGGGGGACAGGGGGCACCGGGGAGCTGTTTTTT,CASSRGTGGTGELFF
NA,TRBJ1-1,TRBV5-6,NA,TGTGCCAGCAGCAGCCCTGAAGCTTTCTTT,CASSSPEAFF
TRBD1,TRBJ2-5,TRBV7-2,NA,TGTGCCAATAGCCGGGACAGGGGGGAGACCCAGTACTTC,CANSRDRGETQYF
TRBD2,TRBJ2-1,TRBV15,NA,TGTGCCACCAGCAGAGTCCTAGCGGGGTTTGATGAGCAGTTCTTC,CATSRVLAGFDEQFF
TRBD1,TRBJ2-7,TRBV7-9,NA,TGTGCCAGCAGCCCCCGACAGGGGTTTTGGGGCGAGCAGTACTTC,CASSPRQGFWGEQYF
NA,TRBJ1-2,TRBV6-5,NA,TGTGCCAGCAGTTGGGGCAGGACGACTTATGGCTACACCTTC,CASSWGRTTYGYTF
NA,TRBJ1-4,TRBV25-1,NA,TGTGCCGCCAGGGGAGGGAATCAGGAAAAACTGTTTTTT,CAARGGNQEKLFF
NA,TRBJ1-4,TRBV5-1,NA,TGCGCCAGCAGCCCCTTGACAGCAACTAATGAAAAACTGTTTTTT,CASSPLTATNEKLFF
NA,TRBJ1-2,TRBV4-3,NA,TGCGCCAGCAGCCCGCAACGGGGTAATGGCTATGGCTACACCTTC,CASSPQRGNGYGYTF
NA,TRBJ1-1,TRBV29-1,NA,TGCAGTTCCGAGGGACACCAGAACACTGAAGCTTTCTTT,CSSEGHQNTEAFF
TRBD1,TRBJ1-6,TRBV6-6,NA,TGTGCCAGCAGTTTCGCCGGACAGGGGGCCGGTTCACCCCTCCACTTT,CASSFAGQGAGSPLHF
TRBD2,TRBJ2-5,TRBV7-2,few,TGTGCCAGCAGCTTAGAGGGGCTAGCGGGGGAAGAGACCCAGTACTTC,CASSLEGLAGEETQYF
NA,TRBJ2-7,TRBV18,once,TGTGCCAGCTCACCCTTAAGGGGTCCCGGTGACGAGCAGTACTTC,CASSPLRGPGDEQYF
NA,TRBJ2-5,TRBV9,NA,TGTGCCAGCAGCGTAGGGAGCTCAAGCGCAGAGACCCAGTACTTC,CASSVGSSSAETQYF
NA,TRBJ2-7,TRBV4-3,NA,TGCGCCAGCAGCCAAGAACCGCGCTCCTACGAGCAGTACTTC,CASSQEPRSYEQYF
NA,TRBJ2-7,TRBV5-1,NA,TGCGCCAGCAGGTCGAATACAGGCTACGAGCAGTACTTC,CASRSNTGYEQYF
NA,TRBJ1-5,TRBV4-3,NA,TGCGCCAGCAGCCAAGATGGGGGGGGATATCAGCCCCAGCATTTT,CASSQDGGGYQPQHF
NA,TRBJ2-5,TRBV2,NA,TGTGCCTCCTTAGTTGGTGGGAGCCAAGAGACCCAGTACTTC,CASLVGGSQETQYF
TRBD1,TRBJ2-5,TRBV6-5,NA,TGTGCCAGCAGTTACTCGTCAGGGGGACAAGAGACCCAGTACTTC,CASSYSSGGQETQYF
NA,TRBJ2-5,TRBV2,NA,TGTGCCAGCAGGGTCGGGAGCCTTGAGACCCAGTACTTC,CASRVGSLETQYF
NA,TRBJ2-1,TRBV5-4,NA,TGTGCCAGCAGCTCGGGGGGCGGCGTAAGCTCCTACAATGAGCAGTTCTTC,CASSSGGGVSSYNEQFF
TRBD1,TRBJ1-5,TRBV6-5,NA,TGTGCCAGCAGTCCGACCCCGGACAGGGCCCAGCCCCAGCATTTT,CASSPTPDRAQPQHF
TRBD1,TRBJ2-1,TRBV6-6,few,TGTGCCAGCCGGGGACAGGGGGCTTTCGGCAATGAGCAGTTCTTC,CASRGQGAFGNEQFF
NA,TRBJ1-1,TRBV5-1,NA,TGCGCCAGCAGAGAGAGTCTTGAAGCTTTCTTT,CASRESLEAFF